This T cell receptor beta chain stems from a study of T cells in localized non-small cell lung cancer (dated by TCRdb to about 2020). Study-wide context: Comparing tumors with uninvolved tumor-adjacent lungs, the study looked at the T cell repertoires of 220 or so patients with early-stage NSCLC. All 240 or so NSCLC patients in the cohort were treatment-naive and had localized lung tumors that were resected. NSCLC patients had a mean age of roughly 66 years, and more than 120 were male and 107 female.

Compared with germline, V lacks 7 bases and J lacks 1 base; bases without a gene match: 4. The CDR3 starts with the cysteine, ends with the phenylalanine, and has 14 residues. The sequence is cut down to CDR3 DNA, 42 bases in frame from base 1. From the germline V gene, CDR1 is SQVTM and CDR2 is ANQGSEA. TCR beta CDR3 regions were sequenced from DNA using the immunoSEQ Assay. The study's processing was this. To compute T cell density, TCR beta template counts were normalized to usable DNA, which was estimated by amplifying housekeeping genes. The preseqR package was used to estimate richness by extrapolating to 400,000 templates for PBMC samples and to 120,000 templates for tissue samples. Clonality was taken to be one minus Pielou's evenness. Tissue-enriched TCRs were identified through differential abundance testing performed on productive amino-acid clonotypes, with a minimum total count of 5 and an alpha of 0.1. The Jaccard Index and the Morisita Overlap Index were used to measure how much the repertoires overlapped between compartments. GLIPH clustered TCR beta CDR3s with public tetramer-defined viral CDR3s; viral motifs required at least three viral sequences plus V-gene enrichment. The table was pulled from immuneACCESS by TCRdb, which kept in-frame rearrangements only. Such tables lose some clones; where checked, under half of the loss comes from unresolved V genes, and the rest has no known cause. That table gives V, J and clone size, and the DNA gave D and trimming. The sample data list about 72,000 clones, and almost 85% of these were observed just once. Together, the top ten hold approximately 12% of the sample.

At diagnosis, tumor, uninvolved tumor-adjacent lung and peripheral blood were collected and then preserved as a mix of FFPE and fresh-frozen material. Blood samples were analyzed as peripheral blood mononuclear cells for TCR repertoire profiling. Here is what the overall study found, with its caveats: Since the design was exploratory, TCR variables were selected using unadjusted p-values with no false-discovery rate correction. Of the top 100 tumor clones, a median of approximately 60 were detected in paired uninvolved adjacent lung; 28 were also among that lung's top 100. Longer overall survival was associated with higher blood T cell density, whereas shorter survival was associated with higher adjacent-lung clonality. Because multi-region sequencing of the tumors was not done, intratumor heterogeneity could not be ruled out. Uninvolved tumor-adjacent lung showed the highest T cell clonality, higher than tumor, which suggests more focused antigenic responses in the uninvolved tumor-adjacent lung.

Regarding this clone: The antigen it binds to is not known. The record has no base qualities; no much larger clone is one base away.

The sample consisted of peripheral blood, taken before any cancer treatment. This clonotype was obtained from a female donor over 55 with stage I lung adenocarcinoma. The rearrangement joined TRBV29-1 to TRBJ2-2; TRBD2 lines up with 9 middle nucleotides. The CDR3 amino acid sequence is: CSARGGENTGELFF. The DNA is as follows: TGCAGCGCGCGGGGGGGTGAGAACACCGGGGAGCTGTTTTTT.